The clone carrying this T cell receptor (beta chain) has just a few counts. Antigen specificity is unknown. The record originates from a study of blood T cells in healthy people across ages. Study-level points and caveats: Higher diversity and more naive CD4+ cells were features of long-lived donors, compared to aged donors.

The CDR3 length is 16 residues. Trimming took off 0 bases at V and 0 bases at J, with 11 bases between the two ends. Germline assignment: CDR1 LGHNA and CDR2 YNFKEQ. Next came a second PCR, run for about 6 to 12 cycles, which used a sample-barcoded 5' primer along with a J-beta primer mix. TCRdb ran MiXCR on the 5' RACE reads and lists one entry per CDR3 protein. The data show hundreds of thousands of distinct CDR3 sequences, less than 25% seen once. This sample also appeared in a second study, on T cells of mothers and their children. That source notes: Whether pairs are related or unrelated, thymic selection shapes their TCR recombination output in much the same way.

This TCR was sampled from a boy aged 5-17 years in good health. Sequenced material: blood. The chain carries TRBV4-2 and TRBJ2-5; no definite D call. CDR3 protein: CASSQERHANQETQYF. The CDR3 nucleotides are TGTGCCAGCAGCCAAGAGCGACATGCGAACCAAGAGACCCAGTACTTC.